What follows is one T cell receptor (beta chain) and its context. The data stem from a study of OX40 agonist ivuxolimab in advanced cancers. Sampling times: baseline, cycle 4 day 1, cycle 7 day 1. Method: immunoSEQ multiplex PCR; TCRdb's copy keeps in-frame clones and lacks some. In the table there are around 63,000 clones, roughly 84% of which are singletons. The sequencing used CD4+ or CD8+ T cells sorted from blood, collected in a trial of the OX40 agonist ivuxolimab. This sequence was found in an adult with an advanced solid tumor such as melanoma, head and neck, liver or kidney cancer.

This chain's CDR3 is CASVQQGNQETQYF. The CDR3 DNA is TGCGCCAGCGTCCAACAGGGTAACCAAGAGACCCAGTACTTC. The genes are TRBV5-1 and TRBJ2-5; D perhaps matches TRBD1 (6 bases). This CDR3 contains 14 residues. Germline values: CDR1 SGHRS, CDR2 YFSETQ. Trimming removed 7 bases at V and 0 bases at J, with 13 bases between.